The T cell receptor beta chain under discussion was sequenced for a study of graft-versus-host responses after intestinal transplantation. With regard to this clone: The target antigen is unknown.

Clones were read by immunoSEQ multiplex PCR, and TCRdb kept only the in-frame ones, dropping some. The table has about 96,000 clones, approximately 90% seen once; the top ten hold around 0.18%. Germline V gives CDR1 MNHGY, CDR2 SVAAGI. The CDR3 runs to 15 residues. V shed 6 bases and J shed 4 bases, with 18 bases lying between them. This specimen was unstimulated CD4+ T cells sorted from spleen or lymph node cells, taken before intestinal transplant. The clonotype comes from a human donor who received an intestinal transplant. The V call is TRBV6-9, the J call TRBJ1-2; weak D call: TRBD1 (6 bases). CDR3 loop: CASSTTGLGGYGYTF. The CDR3 DNA reads TGTGCCAGCAGCACTACAGGTTTAGGGGGCTATGGCTACACCTTC.